Included here is one T cell receptor beta chain sequence, with context. This entry is derived from a study of T-cell reconstitution after alpha-beta-depleted transplantation in children. Preparation of the TCRbeta library was carried out with unique molecular identifiers. TCRdb processed the PCR reads anew with MiXCR; each CDR3 protein has one entry. This sample yields approximately 980,000 distinct CDR3 sequences, of which around 30% are seen a single time; roughly 31% belongs to the top ten. This CDR3 contains 16 residues. Germline CDR1 and CDR2: MNHEY and SMNVEV (reference sequence). With 2 bases removed from V and 2 bases from J, the gap between germline ends came to 14 bases.

This chain links TRBV27 with TRBJ2-3, with D maybe TRBD2 (6 bases). This sequence was found in a boy younger than two who had a stem cell transplant for SCID, so the T cells may come from the graft donor. The sample here was PBMCs, mostly from graft donor cells, taken 360 days after TCRalphabeta/CD19-depleted stem cell transplant. CDR3 region: CASSLRRGRYTDTQYF. The CDR3 region has the DNA TGTGCCAGCAGTTTACGGAGGGGACGTTACACAGATACGCAGTATTTT.